A few counts support the clone carrying this T cell receptor beta chain. The CDR3 is 13 amino acids. Germline CDR1 MDHEN, CDR2 SYDVKM. V was trimmed by 5 bases and J by 5 bases, leaving 10 bases between them. The data belong to a study of cytomegalovirus exposure and HLA in healthy donors. Some clones are missing from TCRdb's copy, which holds only in-frame ones; the method was immunoSEQ multiplex PCR. The profile covers some 170,000 clones, with nearly 90% appearing a single time and under 4.5% taken by the ten largest. This receptor was identified in a young man in good health and CMV-seropositive. This sequence joins TRBV28 and TRBJ1-5; D not certain. The source material was PBMCs. The CDR3 region is CASSAYSDQPQHF. CDR3 nucleotides: TGTGCCAGCAGTGCCTATTCGGATCAGCCCCAGCATTTT.